This is a list of T cell receptor beta chains from one sample in a study of T-cell memory formation after mild COVID-19. MiXCR, applied by TCRdb to the 5' RACE reads, yields one record per CDR3 protein. The profile shows roughly 240,000 distinct CDR3 sequences, roughly 16% of them singletons. Sample: PBMCs or a T cell subset sorted from them (not recorded which). These receptors all stem from a man between 18 and 29 years old who had mild COVID-19 (a few samples of this study predate the infection). Cell type and time point are not known. Both conserved end residues are part of each CDR3. The D gene is left open where the match is weak. The size entry is marked missing in some rows and otherwise reads once, few, many or a size class.

V,D,length,J,size,CDR3,DNA
TRBV7-2,.,12,TRBJ2-5,.,CASSRTPTTQYF,TGTGCCAGCAGCAGGACACCTACGACCCAGTACTTC
TRBV18,TRBD1,16,TRBJ2-1,.,CASSPTAGQGYNEQFF,TGTGCCAGCTCACCAACCGCCGGACAGGGGTACAATGAGCAGTTCTTC
TRBV5-5,TRBD1,16,TRBJ1-1,.,CASSLFADRGFAEAFF,TGTGCCAGCAGCTTGTTTGCGGACAGGGGATTTGCCGAAGCTTTCTTT
TRBV11-2,TRBD2,17,TRBJ2-1,few,CASSLLSMGELANEQFF,TGTGCCAGCAGCTTATTATCCATGGGAGAACTAGCGAATGAGCAGTTCTTC
TRBV12-3/TRBV12-4,.,13,TRBJ2-3,many,CASSLSSTDTQYF,TGTGCCAGCAGTTTGTCCTCCACAGATACGCAGTATTTT
TRBV3-1,.,14,TRBJ1-2,.,CASSQDRTSYGYTF,TGTGCCAGCAGCCAAGATCGGACCTCCTATGGCTACACCTTC
TRBV5-1,.,15,TRBJ1-2,.,CASSFPGGTSYGYTF,TGCGCCAGCAGCTTTCCTGGAGGGACCTCCTATGGCTACACCTTC
TRBV6-5,.,13,TRBJ1-2,few,CASSLPRGRGYTF,TGTGCCAGCAGTCTCCCACGGGGACGGGGCTACACCTTC
TRBV11-2,TRBD1,13,TRBJ1-1,.,CASSTGTGKEAFF,TGTGCCAGCAGTACCGGGACAGGAAAGGAAGCTTTCTTT
TRBV12-3/TRBV12-4,.,15,TRBJ2-1,.,CASRPLSAGWDEQFF,TGTGCCAGCAGACCTTTGAGCGCAGGTTGGGATGAGCAGTTCTTC
TRBV5-4,.,15,TRBJ2-1,.,CASSDQFGPDNEQFF,TGTGCCAGCAGCGACCAATTTGGACCCGACAATGAGCAGTTCTTC
TRBV9,.,15,TRBJ2-1,few,CASSVGGGAYNEQFF,TGTGCCAGCAGCGTAGGAGGGGGGGCCTACAATGAGCAGTTCTTC
TRBV7-9,TRBD1,16,TRBJ1-1,.,CASSSRGGQGYTEAFF,TGTGCCAGCAGCTCCAGGGGGGGACAGGGGTACACTGAAGCTTTCTTT
TRBV9,.,15,TRBJ2-3,few,CASSVQAYKGDTQYF,TGTGCCAGCAGCGTTCAAGCTTATAAGGGGGATACGCAGTATTTT
TRBV20-1,.,13,TRBJ1-4,few,CSARDENRVELFF,TGCAGTGCTAGAGATGAGAATCGGGTGGAACTGTTTTTT
TRBV5-1,.,12,TRBJ2-5,few,CASSLTKETQYF,TGCGCCAGCAGCCTAACCAAGGAGACCCAGTACTTC
TRBV6-6,TRBD1,18,TRBJ1-1,.,CASSTRLGQGFLNTEAFF,TGTGCCAGCAGTACACGCCTAGGACAGGGGTTTTTGAACACTGAAGCTTTCTTT
TRBV4-1,.,16,TRBJ1-5,few,CASSQGWGARNQPQHF,TGCGCCAGCAGCCAAGGTTGGGGGGCTCGAAATCAGCCCCAGCATTTT
TRBV12-3/TRBV12-4,.,15,TRBJ2-1,.,CASVNRVASYNEQFF,TGTGCCAGCGTCAACAGGGTGGCCTCCTACAATGAGCAGTTCTTC
TRBV29-1,.,13,TRBJ1-1,few,CSVVQLSDTEAFF,TGCAGCGTTGTGCAGCTCTCGGACACTGAAGCTTTCTTT
TRBV5-1,TRBD2,15,TRBJ2-3,many,CASSPGGASTDTQYF,TGCGCCAGCAGCCCCGGGGGGGCTAGCACAGATACGCAGTATTTT
TRBV20-1,.,15,TRBJ1-1,.,CSARDPGGADTEAFF,TGCAGTGCTAGAGATCCCGGGGGCGCGGACACTGAAGCTTTCTTT
TRBV7-6,TRBD2,17,TRBJ2-3,.,CASSPLAVISSTDTQYF,TGTGCCAGCAGCCCGCTAGCGGTGATCTCTAGCACAGATACGCAGTATTTT
TRBV6-5,TRBD1,16,TRBJ2-3,few,CASSYRGTGQGDTQYF,TGTGCCAGCAGTTACAGGGGGACAGGGCAAGGTGATACGCAGTATTTT
TRBV5-5,TRBD1,14,TRBJ2-7,few,CASSSGTGHYEQYF,TGTGCCAGCAGCTCCGGGACAGGGCACTACGAGCAGTACTTC
TRBV7-8,.,15,TRBJ2-2,.,CASSLGQVIGGELFF,TGTGCCAGCAGCTTAGGGCAGGTTATCGGCGGGGAGCTGTTTTTT
TRBV20-1,.,12,TRBJ2-7,.,CSPQSLLNEQYF,TGCAGTCCTCAATCTTTACTGAACGAGCAGTACTTC
TRBV9,.,13,TRBJ1-1,few,CASSKPGSTEAFF,TGTGCCAGCAGCAAGCCAGGGAGCACTGAAGCTTTCTTT
TRBV7-2,.,14,TRBJ1-4,few,CASSLEFGDEKLFF,TGTGCCAGCAGCTTAGAGTTCGGTGATGAAAAACTGTTTTTT
TRBV7-3,TRBD1,15,TRBJ2-1,.,CASSLYGRGLDEQFF,TGTGCCAGCAGCTTATACGGCAGGGGGTTGGATGAGCAGTTCTTC
TRBV28,TRBD1,14,TRBJ2-7,.,CASSDVGQGYEQYF,TGTGCCAGCAGCGATGTGGGACAGGGCTACGAGCAGTACTTC
TRBV7-8,.,15,TRBJ1-1,.,CASSMTDTMNTEAFF,TGTGCCAGCAGCATGACAGACACTATGAACACTGAAGCTTTCTTT
TRBV18,TRBD1,14,TRBJ1-4,.,CASSGDSAAEKLFF,TGTGCCAGCTCAGGGGACAGTGCGGCGGAAAAACTGTTTTTT
TRBV10-3,.,12,TRBJ2-2,.,CAISDISGELFF,TGTGCCATCAGTGATATCTCCGGGGAGCTGTTTTTT
TRBV27,.,16,TRBJ2-2,.,CASSLFRPANTGELFF,TGTGCCAGCAGTTTATTTCGCCCCGCGAACACCGGGGAGCTGTTTTTT
TRBV14,.,15,TRBJ2-3,.,CASSPRRDGKDTQYF,TGTGCCAGCAGCCCGCGCCGGGACGGCAAAGATACGCAGTATTTT
TRBV5-1,.,14,TRBJ2-1,few,CASSLGGGFSEQFF,TGCGCCAGCAGCTTGGGAGGTGGGTTCAGTGAGCAGTTCTTC
TRBV10-2,.,14,TRBJ1-5,.,CASSGGVGNQPQHF,TGCGCCAGCAGTGGAGGGGTTGGCAATCAGCCCCAGCATTTT
TRBV4-1,.,15,TRBJ1-1,.,CASSPAGSQGTEAFF,TGCGCCAGCAGCCCCGCCGGGTCCCAGGGGACTGAAGCTTTCTTT
TRBV6-2/TRBV6-3,.,12,TRBJ2-1,.,CASSPTGYGQFF,TGTGCCAGCAGCCCAACAGGGTACGGGCAGTTCTTC
TRBV9,.,14,TRBJ2-1,.,CASSVVTGLSEQFF,TGTGCCAGCAGCGTAGTTACAGGGTTGAGTGAGCAGTTCTTC
TRBV6-2/TRBV6-3,.,13,TRBJ1-5,few,CASRLDGNQPQHF,TGTGCCAGCAGATTAGACGGTAATCAGCCCCAGCATTTT
TRBV7-2,.,16,TRBJ2-5,few,CASSLEPLGERETQYF,TGTGCCAGCAGCTTGGAACCGCTTGGGGAACGGGAGACCCAGTACTTC
TRBV6-6,TRBD1,17,TRBJ1-1,.,CASSYSRARGADTEAFF,TGTGCCAGCAGTTACTCGAGGGCCAGGGGGGCGGACACTGAAGCTTTCTTT
TRBV6-5,TRBD1,14,TRBJ2-7,.,CASSVQGARNEQYF,TGTGCCAGCAGTGTACAGGGGGCCAGGAACGAGCAGTACTTC
TRBV18,.,15,TRBJ1-1,.,CASSRRQEYDTEAFF,TGTGCCAGCTCACGCCGACAGGAGTACGACACTGAAGCTTTCTTT
TRBV29-1,TRBD2,15,TRBJ2-2,.,CSVEWRGAPTGELFF,TGCAGCGTTGAATGGCGGGGGGCCCCTACCGGGGAGCTGTTTTTT
TRBV21-1,.,15,TRBJ2-1,few,CASRAWSVVYNEQFF,TGTGCCAGCAGGGCCTGGTCAGTGGTCTACAATGAGCAGTTCTTC
TRBV5-1,TRBD1,13,TRBJ1-2,.,CASSWGQSLGYTF,TGCGCCAGCAGCTGGGGACAGAGTCTCGGCTACACCTTC
TRBV13,TRBD1,15,TRBJ1-3,.,CASSLRDRGEPTIYF,TGTGCCAGCAGCCTACGGGACAGGGGAGAGCCAACCATATATTTT
TRBV5-8,.,15,TRBJ1-6,.,CASSLVSYNYSPLHF,TGTGCCAGCAGCTTGGTTTCGTATAACTATTCACCCCTCCACTTT
TRBV7-2,.,14,TRBJ2-7,few,CASSFNGGPYEQYF,TGTGCCAGCAGCTTCAACGGGGGACCCTACGAGCAGTACTTC
TRBV5-1,TRBD1,16,TRBJ2-5,.,CASSLVGTGGRETQYF,TGCGCCAGCAGCTTGGTCGGGACAGGGGGTAGAGAGACCCAGTACTTC
TRBV12-3/TRBV12-4,.,15,TRBJ1-1,few,CASSFSTPRNTEAFF,TGTGCCAGCAGTTTTAGTACACCTAGGAACACTGAAGCTTTCTTT
TRBV18,.,13,TRBJ1-1,.,CASSPAGYTEAFF,TGTGCCAGCTCACCTGCCGGGTACACTGAAGCTTTCTTT